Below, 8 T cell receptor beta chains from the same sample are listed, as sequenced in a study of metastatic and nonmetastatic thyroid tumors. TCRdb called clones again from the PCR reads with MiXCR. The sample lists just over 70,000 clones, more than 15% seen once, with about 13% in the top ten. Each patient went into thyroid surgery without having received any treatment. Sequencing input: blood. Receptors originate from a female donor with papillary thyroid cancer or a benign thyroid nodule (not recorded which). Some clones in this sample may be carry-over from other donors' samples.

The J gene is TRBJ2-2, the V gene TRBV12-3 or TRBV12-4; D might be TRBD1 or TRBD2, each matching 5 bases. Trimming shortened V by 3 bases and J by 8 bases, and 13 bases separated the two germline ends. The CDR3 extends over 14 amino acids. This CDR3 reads CASSLSGARGELFF. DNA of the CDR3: TGTGCCAGCAGTTTGTCCGGGGCTCGAGGGGAGCTGTTTTTT.

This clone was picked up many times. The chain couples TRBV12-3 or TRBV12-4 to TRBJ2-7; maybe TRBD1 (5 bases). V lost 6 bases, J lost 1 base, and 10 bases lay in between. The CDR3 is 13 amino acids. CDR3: CASSWGTSYEQYF. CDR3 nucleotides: TGTGCCAGCAGCTGGGGCACTTCCTACGAGCAGTACTTC.

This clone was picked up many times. CDR3 residues: CASSSLGRRSTEAFF. The CDR3 nucleotides are TGTGCCAGCAGCTCCCTGGGCCGTAGGTCCACTGAAGCTTTCTTT. The chain uses TRBV27 and TRBJ1-1; D remains ambiguous. This CDR3 spans 15 amino acids. Germline CDR1 MNHEY, CDR2 SMNVEV (reference sequence). Deletions cut 6 bases from V and 4 bases from J, with 18 bases between.

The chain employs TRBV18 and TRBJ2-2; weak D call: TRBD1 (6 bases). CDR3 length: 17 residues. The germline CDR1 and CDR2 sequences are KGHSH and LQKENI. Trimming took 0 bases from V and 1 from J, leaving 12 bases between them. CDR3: CASSPPGAARNTGELFF. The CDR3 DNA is TGTGCCAGCTCACCACCGGGGGCGGCCCGGAACACCGGGGAGCTGTTTTTT.

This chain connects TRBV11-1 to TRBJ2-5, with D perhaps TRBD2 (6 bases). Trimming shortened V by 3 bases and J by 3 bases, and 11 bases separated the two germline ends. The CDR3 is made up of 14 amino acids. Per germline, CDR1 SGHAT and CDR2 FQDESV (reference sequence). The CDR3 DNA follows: TGTGCCAGCAGCTTGGAGGGAACAGAAGAGACCCAGTACTTC. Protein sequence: CASSLEGTEETQYF.

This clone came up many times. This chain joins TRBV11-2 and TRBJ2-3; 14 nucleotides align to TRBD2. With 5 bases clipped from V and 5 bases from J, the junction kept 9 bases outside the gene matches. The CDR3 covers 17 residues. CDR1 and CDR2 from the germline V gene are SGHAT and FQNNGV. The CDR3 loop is CASSLGTSGSFGDTQYF. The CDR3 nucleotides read TGTGCCAGCAGCCTTGGGACTAGCGGGAGCTTCGGAGATACGCAGTATTTT.

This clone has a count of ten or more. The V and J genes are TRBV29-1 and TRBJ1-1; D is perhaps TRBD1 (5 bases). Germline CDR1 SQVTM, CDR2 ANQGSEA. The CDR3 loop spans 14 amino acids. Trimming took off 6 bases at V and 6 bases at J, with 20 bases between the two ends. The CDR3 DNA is TGCAGCGTCCTCCTCGTTGGGGGAGAGGCTGAAGCTTTCTTT. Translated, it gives CSVLLVGGEAEAFF.

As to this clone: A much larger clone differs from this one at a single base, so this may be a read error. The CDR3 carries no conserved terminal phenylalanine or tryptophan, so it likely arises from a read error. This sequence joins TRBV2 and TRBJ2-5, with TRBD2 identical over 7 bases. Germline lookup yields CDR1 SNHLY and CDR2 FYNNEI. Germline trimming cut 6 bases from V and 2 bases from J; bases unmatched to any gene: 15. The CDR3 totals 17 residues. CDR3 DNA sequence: TGTGCCAGCAGAGAGCCGACTAGCCCCCTCCCACAAGAGACCCAGTACTCC. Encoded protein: CASREPTSPLPQETQYS.